This record covers a single T cell receptor (beta chain). This specimen comes from a study of blood T cell repertoires in COVID-19. Study in general: Samples taken during acute and convalescent COVID-19 were collected in the United States, Italy and Spain.

The data were produced by immunoSEQ multiplex PCR, yet TCRdb's version contains in-frame clones alone and is incomplete. Of about 240,000 clones in the sample, roughly 80% were seen once. The age range of participants was about 18 to 100 years, with residence in under 25 US areas. Contact with a PCR-confirmed or clinician-diagnosed COVID-19 case occurred within 2 weeks of entry. V was pared by 4 bases and J by 1 base, with 16 bases between. Germline CDR1 reads SNHLY; CDR2 reads FYNNEI. CDR3 length equals 17 residues. The chain links TRBV2 to TRBJ1-4; D unresolved. This TCR was recovered from a woman aged 40 to 50 who had been exposed to COVID-19. Sequences were obtained from PBMCs or T cells enriched from blood (not recorded which). The DNA of the CDR3 is TGTGCCAGCAGTGCGAATCCTTACATGCAAACTAATGAAAAACTGTTTTTT. Residues: CASSANPYMQTNEKLFF.